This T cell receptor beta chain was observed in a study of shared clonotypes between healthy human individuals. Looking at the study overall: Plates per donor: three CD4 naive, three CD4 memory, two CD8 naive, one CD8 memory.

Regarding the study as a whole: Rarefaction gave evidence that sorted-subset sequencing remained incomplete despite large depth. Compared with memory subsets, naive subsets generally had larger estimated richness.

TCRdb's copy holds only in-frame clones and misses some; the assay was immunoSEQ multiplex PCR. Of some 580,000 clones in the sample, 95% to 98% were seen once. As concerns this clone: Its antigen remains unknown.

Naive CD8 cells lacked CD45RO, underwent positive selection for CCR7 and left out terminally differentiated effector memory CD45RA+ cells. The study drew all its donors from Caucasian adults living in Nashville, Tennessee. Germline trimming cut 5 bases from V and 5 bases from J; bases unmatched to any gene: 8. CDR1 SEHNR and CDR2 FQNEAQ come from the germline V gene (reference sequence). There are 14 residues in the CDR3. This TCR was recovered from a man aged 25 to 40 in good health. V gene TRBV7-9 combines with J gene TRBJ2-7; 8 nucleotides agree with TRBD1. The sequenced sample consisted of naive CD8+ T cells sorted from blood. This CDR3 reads CASSPGQGVHEQYF. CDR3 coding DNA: TGTGCCAGCAGCCCTGGACAGGGAGTCCACGAGCAGTACTTC.